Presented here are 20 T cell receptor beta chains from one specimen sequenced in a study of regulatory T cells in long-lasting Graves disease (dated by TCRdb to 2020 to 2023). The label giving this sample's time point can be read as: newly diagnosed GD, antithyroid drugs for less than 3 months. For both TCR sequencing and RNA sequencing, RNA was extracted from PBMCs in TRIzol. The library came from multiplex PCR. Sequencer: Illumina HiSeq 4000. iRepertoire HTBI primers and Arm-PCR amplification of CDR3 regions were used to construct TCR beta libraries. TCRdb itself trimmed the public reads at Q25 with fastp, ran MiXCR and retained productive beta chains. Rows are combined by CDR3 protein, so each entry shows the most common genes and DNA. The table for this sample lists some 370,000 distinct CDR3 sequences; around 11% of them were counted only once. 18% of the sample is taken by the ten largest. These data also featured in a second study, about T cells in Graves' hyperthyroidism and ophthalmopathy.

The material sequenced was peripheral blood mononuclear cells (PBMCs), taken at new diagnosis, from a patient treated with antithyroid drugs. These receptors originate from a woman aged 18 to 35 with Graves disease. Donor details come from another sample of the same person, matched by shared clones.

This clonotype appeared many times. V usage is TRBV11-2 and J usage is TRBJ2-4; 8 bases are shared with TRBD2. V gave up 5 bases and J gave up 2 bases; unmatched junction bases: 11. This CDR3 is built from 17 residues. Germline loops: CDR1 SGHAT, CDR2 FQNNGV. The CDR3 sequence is CASSHARGGRTKNIQYF. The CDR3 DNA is TGTGCCAGCAGCCACGCACGGGGGGGCCGTACCAAAAACATTCAGTACTTC.

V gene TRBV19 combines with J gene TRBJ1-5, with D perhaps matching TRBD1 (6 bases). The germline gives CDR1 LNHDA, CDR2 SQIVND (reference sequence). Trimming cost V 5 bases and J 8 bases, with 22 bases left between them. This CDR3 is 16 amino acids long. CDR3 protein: CASSLLRQDQYEPQHF. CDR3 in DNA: TGTGCCAGTAGTTTGCTCCGACAGGACCAATATGAGCCCCAGCATTTT.

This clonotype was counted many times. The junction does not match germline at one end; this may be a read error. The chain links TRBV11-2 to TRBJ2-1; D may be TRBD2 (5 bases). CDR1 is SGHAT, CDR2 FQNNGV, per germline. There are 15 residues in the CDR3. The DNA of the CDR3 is TGCGCCAGCTCCTTGGAGGCGAGCTCCTACAATGAGCAGTTCTTC. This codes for CASSLEASSYNEQFF.

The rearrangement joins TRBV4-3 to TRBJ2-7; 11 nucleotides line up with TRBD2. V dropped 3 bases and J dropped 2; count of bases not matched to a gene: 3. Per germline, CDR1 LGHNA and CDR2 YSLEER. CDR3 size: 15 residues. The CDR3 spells CASSQGLAVTYEQYF. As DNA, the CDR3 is TGCGCCAGCAGCCAGGGACTAGCGGTTACCTACGAGCAGTACTTC.

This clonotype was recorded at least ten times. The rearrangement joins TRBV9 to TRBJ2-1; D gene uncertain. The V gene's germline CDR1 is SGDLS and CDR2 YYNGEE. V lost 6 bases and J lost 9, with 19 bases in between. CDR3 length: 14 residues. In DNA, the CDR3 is TGTGCCAGCACCAATGGACGTGGGGTGAGTGAGCAGTTCTTC. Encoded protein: CASTNGRGVSEQFF.

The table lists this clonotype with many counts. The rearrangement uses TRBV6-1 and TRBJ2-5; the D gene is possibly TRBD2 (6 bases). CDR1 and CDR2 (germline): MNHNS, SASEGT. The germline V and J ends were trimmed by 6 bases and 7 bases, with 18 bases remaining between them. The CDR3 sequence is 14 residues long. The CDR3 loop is CASRRTAFGGTQYF. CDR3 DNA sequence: TGTGCCAGCAGGCGGACGGCCTTCGGGGGGACCCAGTACTTC.

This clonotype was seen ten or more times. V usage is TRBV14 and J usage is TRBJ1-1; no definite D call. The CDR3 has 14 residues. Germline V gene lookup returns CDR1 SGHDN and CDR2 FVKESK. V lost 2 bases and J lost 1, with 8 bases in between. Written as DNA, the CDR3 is TGTGCCAGCAGCCAAATGCAGTCGAACACTGAAGCTTTCTTT. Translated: CASSQMQSNTEAFF.

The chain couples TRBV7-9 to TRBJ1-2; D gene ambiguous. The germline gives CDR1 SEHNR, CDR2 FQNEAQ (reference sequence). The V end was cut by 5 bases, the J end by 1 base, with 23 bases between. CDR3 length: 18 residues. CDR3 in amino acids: CASSPFMTGNPVNYGYTF. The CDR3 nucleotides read TGTGCCAGCAGCCCGTTTATGACTGGGAATCCAGTTAACTATGGCTACACCTTC.

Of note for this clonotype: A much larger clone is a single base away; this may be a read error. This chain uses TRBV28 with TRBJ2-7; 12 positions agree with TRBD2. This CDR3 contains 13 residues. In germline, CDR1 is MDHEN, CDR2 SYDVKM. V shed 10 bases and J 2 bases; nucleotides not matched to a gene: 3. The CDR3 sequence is CATGLAGTYEQYF. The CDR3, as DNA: TGTGCCACCGGACTAGCGGGGACCTACGAGCAGTACTTC.

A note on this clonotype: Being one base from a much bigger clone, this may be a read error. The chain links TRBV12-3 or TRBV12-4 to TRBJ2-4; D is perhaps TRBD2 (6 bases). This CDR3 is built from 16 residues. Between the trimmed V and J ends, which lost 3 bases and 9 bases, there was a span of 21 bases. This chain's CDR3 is CASSFFLARWQSIQYF. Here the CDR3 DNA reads TGTGCCAGCAGTTTTTTTCTAGCGAGGTGGCAAAGCATTCAGTACTTC.

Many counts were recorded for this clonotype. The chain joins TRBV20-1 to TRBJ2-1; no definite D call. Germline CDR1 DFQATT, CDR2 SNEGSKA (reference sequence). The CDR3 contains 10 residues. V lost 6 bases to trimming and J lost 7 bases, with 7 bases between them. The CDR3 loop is CSAGLNEQFF. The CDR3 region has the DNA TGCAGTGCCGGCCTGAATGAGCAGTTCTTC.

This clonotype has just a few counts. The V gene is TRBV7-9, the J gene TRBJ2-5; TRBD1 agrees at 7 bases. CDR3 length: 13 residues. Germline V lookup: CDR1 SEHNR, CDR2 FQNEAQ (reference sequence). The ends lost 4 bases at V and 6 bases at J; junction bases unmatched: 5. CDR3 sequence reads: CASSSQGRQTQYF. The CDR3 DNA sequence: TGTGCCAGCAGCTCACAGGGGAGACAGACCCAGTACTTC.

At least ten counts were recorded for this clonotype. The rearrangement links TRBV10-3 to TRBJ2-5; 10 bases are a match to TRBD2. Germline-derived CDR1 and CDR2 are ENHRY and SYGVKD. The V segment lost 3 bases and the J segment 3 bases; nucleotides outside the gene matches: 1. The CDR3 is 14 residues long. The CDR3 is CAISDGLAEETQYF. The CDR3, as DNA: TGTGCCATCAGTGACGGACTAGCGGAAGAGACCCAGTACTTC.

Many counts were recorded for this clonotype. CDR3 nucleotide sequence: TGCGCCAGCAGCCAAGATGGGGCAGGGAGGGATGGCTACACCTTC. Its translation is CASSQDGAGRDGYTF. The chain has TRBV4-1 and TRBJ1-2; D may be TRBD1 (5 bases). Trimming cost V 0 bases and J 6 bases, with 14 bases left between them. The germline CDR1 and CDR2 sequences are MGHRA and YSYEKL. This CDR3 has 15 amino acids.

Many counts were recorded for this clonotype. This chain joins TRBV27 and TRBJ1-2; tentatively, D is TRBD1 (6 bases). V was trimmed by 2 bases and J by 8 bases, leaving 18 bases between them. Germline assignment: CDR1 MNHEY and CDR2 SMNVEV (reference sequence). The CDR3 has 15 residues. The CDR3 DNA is TGTGCCAGCAGTTTAACAGGGAGCGGGTTCGGGGGCTACACCTTC. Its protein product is CASSLTGSGFGGYTF.

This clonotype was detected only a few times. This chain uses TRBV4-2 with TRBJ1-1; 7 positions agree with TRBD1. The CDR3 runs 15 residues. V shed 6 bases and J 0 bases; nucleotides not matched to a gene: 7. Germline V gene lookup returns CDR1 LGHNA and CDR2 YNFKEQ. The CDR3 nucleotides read TGTGCCAGCAGGGGGACAGCACAAATGAACACTGAAGCTTTCTTT. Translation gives CASRGTAQMNTEAFF.

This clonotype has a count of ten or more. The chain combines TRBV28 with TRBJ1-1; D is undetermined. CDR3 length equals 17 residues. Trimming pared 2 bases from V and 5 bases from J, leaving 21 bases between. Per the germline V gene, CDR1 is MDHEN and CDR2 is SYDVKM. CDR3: CASSLRAVGLRRTEAFF. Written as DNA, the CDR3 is TGTGCCAGCAGTTTAAGGGCGGTCGGCCTAAGGAGGACTGAAGCTTTCTTT.

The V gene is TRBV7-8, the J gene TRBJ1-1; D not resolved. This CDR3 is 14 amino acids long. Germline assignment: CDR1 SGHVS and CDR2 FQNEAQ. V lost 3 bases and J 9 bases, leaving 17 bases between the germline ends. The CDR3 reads CASSFLIGPLQAFF. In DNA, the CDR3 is TGTGCCAGCAGCTTCTTAATCGGACCGCTTCAAGCTTTCTTT.

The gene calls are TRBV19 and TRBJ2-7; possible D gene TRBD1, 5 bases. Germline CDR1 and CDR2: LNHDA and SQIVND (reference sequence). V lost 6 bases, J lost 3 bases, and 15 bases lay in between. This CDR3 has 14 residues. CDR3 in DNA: TGTGCCAGTAGCAGAACAGGACCCAGCTACGAGCAGTACTTC. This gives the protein CASSRTGPSYEQYF.

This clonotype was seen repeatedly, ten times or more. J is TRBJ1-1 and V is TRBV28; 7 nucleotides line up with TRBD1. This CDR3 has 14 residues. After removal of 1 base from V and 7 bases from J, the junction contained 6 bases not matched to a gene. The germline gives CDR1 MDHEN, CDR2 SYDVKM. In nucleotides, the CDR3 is TGTGCCAGCAGTTTATTCCGCCGACAGGGTGAAGCTTTCTTT. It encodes CASSLFRRQGEAFF.